This T cell receptor beta chain was obtained from a study of shared clonotypes between healthy human individuals. The method was immunoSEQ multiplex PCR; TCRdb's version includes in-frame clones alone and lacks a portion of them. The sample includes roughly 2.2 million clones, less than 95% of them seen just once. V lost 6 bases, J lost 7 bases, and 7 bases stayed unmatched. The CDR3 has 14 residues. Per germline, CDR1 KGHSH and CDR2 LQKENI. This TCR came from a man aged 18 to 29 in good health. Some clones in this sample may be carry-over from other donors' samples. Sequencing input: naive CD4+ T cells from PBMCs. Subset meaning: CD45RA+ positively selected. This chain links TRBV18 with TRBJ2-1; 9 positions agree with TRBD1. Here the CDR3 DNA reads TGTGCCAGCTCTAGACAGGGGGGCCGTAATGAGCAGTTCTTC. Its translation is CASSRQGGRNEQFF.